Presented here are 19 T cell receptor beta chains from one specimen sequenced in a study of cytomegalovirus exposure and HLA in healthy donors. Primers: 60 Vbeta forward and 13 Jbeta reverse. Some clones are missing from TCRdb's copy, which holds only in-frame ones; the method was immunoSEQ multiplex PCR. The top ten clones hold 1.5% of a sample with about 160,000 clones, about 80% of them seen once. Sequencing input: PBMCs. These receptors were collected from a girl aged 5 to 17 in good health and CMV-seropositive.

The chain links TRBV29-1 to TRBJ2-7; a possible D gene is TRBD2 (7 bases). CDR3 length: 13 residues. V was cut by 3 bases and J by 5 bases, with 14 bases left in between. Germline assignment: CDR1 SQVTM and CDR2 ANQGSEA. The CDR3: CSVEVQGRDEQYF. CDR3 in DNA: TGCAGCGTTGAGGTTCAGGGGAGGGACGAGCAGTACTTC.

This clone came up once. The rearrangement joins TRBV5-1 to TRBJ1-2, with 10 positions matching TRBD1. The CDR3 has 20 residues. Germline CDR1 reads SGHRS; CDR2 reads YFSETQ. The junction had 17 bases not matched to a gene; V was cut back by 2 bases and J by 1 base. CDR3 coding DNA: TGCGCCAGCAGCTTCAAGGGTTCCGTTACGACAGGGGGCCTTAACTATGGCTACACCTTC. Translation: CASSFKGSVTTGGLNYGYTF.

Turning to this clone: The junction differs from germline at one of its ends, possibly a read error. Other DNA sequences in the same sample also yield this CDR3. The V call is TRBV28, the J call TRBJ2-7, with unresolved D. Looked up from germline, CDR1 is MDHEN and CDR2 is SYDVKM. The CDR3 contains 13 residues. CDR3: CASSSAGHYEQYF. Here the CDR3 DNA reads TGCGCCAGCAGTTCTGCAGGTCACTACGAGCAGTACTTC.

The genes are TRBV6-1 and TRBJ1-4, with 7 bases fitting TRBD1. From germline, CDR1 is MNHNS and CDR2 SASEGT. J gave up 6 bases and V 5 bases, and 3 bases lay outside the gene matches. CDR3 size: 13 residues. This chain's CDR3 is CASSQTGHEKLFF. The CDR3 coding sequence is TGTGCCAGCAGTCAGACAGGGCATGAAAAACTGTTTTTT.

CDR3: CSVSSGYPYGYTF. CDR3 nucleotide sequence: TGCAGTGTTAGCTCGGGATACCCCTATGGCTACACCTTC. The V call is TRBV29-1, the J call TRBJ1-2, with D unclear. Germline CDR1 SQVTM, CDR2 ANQGSEA. The CDR3 is 13 amino acids. The complete variable domain, with remaining parts taken from reference TRBV29-1 and TRBJ1-2, reads SAVISQKPSRDICQRGTSLTIQCQVDSQVTMMFWYRQQPGQSLTLIATANQGSEATYESGFVIDKFPISRPNLTFSTLTVSNMSPEDSSIYLCSVSSGYPYGYTFGSGTRLTVV.

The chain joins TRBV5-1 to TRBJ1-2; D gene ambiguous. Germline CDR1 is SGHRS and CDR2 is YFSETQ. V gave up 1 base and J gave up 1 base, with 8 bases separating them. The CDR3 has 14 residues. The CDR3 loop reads CASSLNADNYGYTF. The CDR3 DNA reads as TGCGCCAGCAGCTTGAACGCGGATAACTATGGCTACACCTTC.

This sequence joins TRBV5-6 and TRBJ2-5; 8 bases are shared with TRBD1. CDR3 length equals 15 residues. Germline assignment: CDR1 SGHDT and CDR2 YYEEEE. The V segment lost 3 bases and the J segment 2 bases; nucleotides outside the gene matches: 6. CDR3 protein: CASSWTGLRQETQYF. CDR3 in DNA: TGTGCCAGCAGCTGGACAGGGTTACGACAAGAGACCCAGTACTTC.

CDR3 amino acids: CASSPGTGALREQYF. The CDR3 DNA reads as TGCGCCAGCAGCCCCGGGACAGGGGCTCTGAGGGAGCAGTACTTC. The chain couples TRBV5-1 to TRBJ2-7, with 10 bases fitting TRBD1. The CDR3 is made up of 15 amino acids. The V gene's germline CDR1 is SGHRS and CDR2 YFSETQ. V lost 4 bases to trimming and J lost 7 bases; unmatched junction nucleotides: 11.

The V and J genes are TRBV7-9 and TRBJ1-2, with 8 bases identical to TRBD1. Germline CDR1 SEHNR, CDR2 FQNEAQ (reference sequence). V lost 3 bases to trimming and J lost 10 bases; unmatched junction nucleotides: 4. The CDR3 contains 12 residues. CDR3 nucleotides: TGTGCCAGCAGCTTGGACAGGGAGGACTACACCTTC. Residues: CASSLDREDYTF.

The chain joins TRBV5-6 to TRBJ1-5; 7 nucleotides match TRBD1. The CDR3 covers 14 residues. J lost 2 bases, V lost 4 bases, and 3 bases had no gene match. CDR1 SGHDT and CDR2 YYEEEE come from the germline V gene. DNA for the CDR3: TGTGCCAGCAGCGAGACAGGGCGCAATCAGCCCCAGCATTTT. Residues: CASSETGRNQPQHF. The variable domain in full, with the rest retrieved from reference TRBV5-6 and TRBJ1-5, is DAGVTQSPTHLIKTRGQQVTLRCSPKSGHDTVSWYQQALGQGPQFIFQYYEEEERQRGNFPDRFSGHQFPNYSSELNVNALLLGDSALYLCASSETGRNQPQHFGDGTRLSIL.

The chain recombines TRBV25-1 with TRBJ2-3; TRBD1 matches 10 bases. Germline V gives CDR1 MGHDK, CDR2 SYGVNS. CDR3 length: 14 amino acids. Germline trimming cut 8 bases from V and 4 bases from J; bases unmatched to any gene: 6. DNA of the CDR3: TGTGCCAGCGGAATCGGGACAGGGGCAGATACGCAGTATTTT. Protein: CASGIGTGADTQYF.

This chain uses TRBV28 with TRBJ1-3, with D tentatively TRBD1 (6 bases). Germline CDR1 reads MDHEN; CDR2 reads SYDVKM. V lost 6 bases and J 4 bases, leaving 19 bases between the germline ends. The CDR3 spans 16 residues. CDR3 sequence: CASSRYRVGSGNTIYF. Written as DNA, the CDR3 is TGTGCCAGCAGCCGATACAGGGTGGGCTCGGGAAACACCATATATTTT.

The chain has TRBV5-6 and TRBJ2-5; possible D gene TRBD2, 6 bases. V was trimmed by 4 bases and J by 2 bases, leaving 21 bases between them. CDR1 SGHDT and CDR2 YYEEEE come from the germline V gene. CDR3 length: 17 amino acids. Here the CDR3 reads CASSPQLPLANQETQYF. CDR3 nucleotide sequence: TGTGCCAGCAGCCCCCAGCTACCGCTAGCGAATCAAGAGACCCAGTACTTC.

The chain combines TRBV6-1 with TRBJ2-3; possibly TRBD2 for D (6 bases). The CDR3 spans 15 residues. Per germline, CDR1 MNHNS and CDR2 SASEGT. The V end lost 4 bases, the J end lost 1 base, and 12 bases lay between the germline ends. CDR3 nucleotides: TGTGCCAGCAGTGGGTTCAGCGGGCGCACAGATACGCAGTATTTT. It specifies CASSGFSGRTDTQYF.

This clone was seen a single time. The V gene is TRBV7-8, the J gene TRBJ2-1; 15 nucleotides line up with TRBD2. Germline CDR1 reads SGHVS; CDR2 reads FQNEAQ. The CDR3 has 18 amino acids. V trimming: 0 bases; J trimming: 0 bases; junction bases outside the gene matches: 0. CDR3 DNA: TGTGCCAGCAGCTTAGCGGGACTAGCGGGGGGCTCCTACAATGAGCAGTTCTTC. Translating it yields CASSLAGLAGGSYNEQFF.

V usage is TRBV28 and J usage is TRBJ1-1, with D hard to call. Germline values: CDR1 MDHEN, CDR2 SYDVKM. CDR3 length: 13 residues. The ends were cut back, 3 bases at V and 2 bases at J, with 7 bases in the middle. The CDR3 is CASSLNRNTEAFF. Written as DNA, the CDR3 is TGTGCCAGCAGTTTGAACAGAAACACTGAAGCTTTCTTT.

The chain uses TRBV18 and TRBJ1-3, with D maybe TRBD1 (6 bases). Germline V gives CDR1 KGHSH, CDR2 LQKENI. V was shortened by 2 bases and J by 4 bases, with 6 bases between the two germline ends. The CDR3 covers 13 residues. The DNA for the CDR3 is TGTGCCAGCTCACCAACAGGGGGAAACACCATATATTTT. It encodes CASSPTGGNTIYF. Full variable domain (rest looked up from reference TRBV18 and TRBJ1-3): NAGVMQNPRHLVRRRGQEARLRCSPMKGHSHVYWYRQLPEEGLKFMVYLQKENIIDESGMPKERFSAEFPKEGPSILRIQQVVRGDSAAYFCASSPTGGNTIYFGEGSWLTVV.

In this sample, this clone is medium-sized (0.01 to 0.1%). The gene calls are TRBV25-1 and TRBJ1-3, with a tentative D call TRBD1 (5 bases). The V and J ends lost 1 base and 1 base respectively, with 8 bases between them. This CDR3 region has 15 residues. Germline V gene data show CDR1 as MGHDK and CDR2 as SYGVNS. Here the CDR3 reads CASSEWEGSGNTIYF. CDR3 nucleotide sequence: TGTGCCAGCAGTGAATGGGAGGGGTCTGGAAACACCATATATTTT.

The CDR3 loop reads CASSQEDSSNYGYTF. In DNA, the CDR3 is TGCGCCAGCAGCCAAGAGGACAGCTCTAACTATGGCTACACCTTC. The genes are TRBV4-1 and TRBJ1-2, with D perhaps TRBD1 (6 bases). Trimming shortened V by 0 bases and J by 0 bases, and 8 bases separated the two germline ends. This CDR3 has 15 residues. The V gene's germline CDR1 is MGHRA and CDR2 YSYEKL.